This TCR beta chain was found in a study of regulatory T cells in long-lasting Graves disease. Study outcomes and limitations: Public clonotype sharing was higher in persistent than newly diagnosed patients.

The CDR3 has 13 residues. Per germline, CDR1 MNHNS and CDR2 SASEGT. V was shortened by 5 bases and J by 4 bases, with 12 bases between the two germline ends. Construction of TCR beta libraries relied on iRepertoire HTBI primers and on Arm-PCR targeting CDR3 regions. TCRdb independently ran MiXCR on the multiplex PCR reads; one entry per CDR3 protein. This sample carries 400,000 to 550,000 distinct CDR3 sequences, about a sixth of them seen once, and the ten largest clones take about 10%. The time point: newly diagnosed GD, antithyroid drugs for less than 3 months. PBMC RNA served as the TCR library source. This clonotype was counted ten times or more. Its specificity is not known. The sample also formed part of further work on T cells in Graves' hyperthyroidism and ophthalmopathy. That publication notes: The study used the HTBI primer set for a first-round RT-PCR of the TCR CDR3. Most clonotypes expanded in the thyroid (above 0.001) were also present in blood.

The clonotype comes from a young woman with Graves disease. Specimen: peripheral blood mononuclear cells (PBMCs), collected at new diagnosis, from a patient treated with antithyroid drugs. The V gene is TRBV6-1, the J gene TRBJ2-7; D is uncertain. CDR3 in DNA: TGTGCCAGCAGTACACCGGAGCGTTACGAGCAGTACTTC. It yields the protein CASSTPERYEQYF.